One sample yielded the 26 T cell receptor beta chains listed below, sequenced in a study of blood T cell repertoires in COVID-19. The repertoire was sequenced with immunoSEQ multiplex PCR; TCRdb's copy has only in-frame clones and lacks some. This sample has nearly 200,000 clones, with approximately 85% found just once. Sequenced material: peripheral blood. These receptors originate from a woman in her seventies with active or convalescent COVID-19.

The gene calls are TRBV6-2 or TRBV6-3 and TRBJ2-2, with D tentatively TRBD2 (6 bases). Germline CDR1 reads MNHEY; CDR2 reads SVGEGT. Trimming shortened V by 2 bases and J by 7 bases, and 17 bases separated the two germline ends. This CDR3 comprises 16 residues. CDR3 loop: CASSYRGLLGDGELFF. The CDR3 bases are TGTGCCAGCAGTTACCGGGGACTTCTTGGGGACGGGGAGCTGTTTTTT.

This CDR3 is CASSNRGGGTGANVLTF. The CDR3 region has the DNA TGCGCCAGCAGCAACCGGGGCGGGGGTACTGGGGCCAACGTCCTGACTTTC. V and J are TRBV5-1 and TRBJ2-6, with 7 bases that match TRBD2. The CDR3 contains 17 residues. Germline CDR1 and CDR2: SGHRS and YFSETQ. After removal of 4 bases from V and 2 bases from J, the junction contained 9 bases not matched to a gene.

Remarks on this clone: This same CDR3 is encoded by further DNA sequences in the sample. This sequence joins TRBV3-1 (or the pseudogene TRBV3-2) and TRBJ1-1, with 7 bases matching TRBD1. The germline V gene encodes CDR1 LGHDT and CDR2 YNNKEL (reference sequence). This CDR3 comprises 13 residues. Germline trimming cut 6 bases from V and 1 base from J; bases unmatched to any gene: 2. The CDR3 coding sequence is TGTGCCAGCAGACGGACAGGGAACACTGAAGCTTTCTTT. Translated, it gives CASRRTGNTEAFF.

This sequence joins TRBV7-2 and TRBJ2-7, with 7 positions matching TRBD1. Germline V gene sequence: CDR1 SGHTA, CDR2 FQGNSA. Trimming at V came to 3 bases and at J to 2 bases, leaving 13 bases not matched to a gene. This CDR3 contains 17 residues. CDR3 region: CASSLGRQGKGTYEQYF. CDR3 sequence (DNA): TGTGCCAGCAGCTTGGGCCGACAGGGAAAGGGGACCTACGAGCAGTACTTC.

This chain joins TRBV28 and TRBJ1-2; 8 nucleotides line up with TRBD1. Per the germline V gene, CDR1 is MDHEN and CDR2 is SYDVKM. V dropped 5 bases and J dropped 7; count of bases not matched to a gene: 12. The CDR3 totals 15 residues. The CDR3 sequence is CASSPARRQGAGYTF. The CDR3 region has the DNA TGTGCCAGCAGTCCCGCAAGGAGGCAGGGGGCTGGCTACACCTTC.

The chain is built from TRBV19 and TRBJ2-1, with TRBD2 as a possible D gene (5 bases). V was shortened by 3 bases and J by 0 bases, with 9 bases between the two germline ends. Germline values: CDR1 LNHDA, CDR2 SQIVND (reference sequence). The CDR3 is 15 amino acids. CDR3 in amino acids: CASSIGLDSYNEQFF. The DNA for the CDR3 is TGTGCCAGTAGTATCGGACTCGACTCCTACAATGAGCAGTTCTTC.

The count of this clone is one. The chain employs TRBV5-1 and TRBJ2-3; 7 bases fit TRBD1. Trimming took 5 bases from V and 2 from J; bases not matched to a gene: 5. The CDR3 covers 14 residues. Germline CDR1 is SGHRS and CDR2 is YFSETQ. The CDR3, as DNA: TGCGCCAGCAGAGGGGACAGTACCACAGATACGCAGTATTTT. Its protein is CASRGDSTTDTQYF.

CDR3 nucleotides: TGTGCCAGCCTCGGACAGGGGGCTGGGGCCAACGTCCTGACTTTC. This codes for CASLGQGAGANVLTF. The rearrangement uses TRBV5-5 and TRBJ2-6; TRBD1 matches 10 bases. The CDR3 runs to 15 residues. CDR1 is SGHKS, CDR2 YYEKEE, per germline (reference sequence). J was trimmed by 2 bases and V by 7 bases; bases with no gene match: 3.

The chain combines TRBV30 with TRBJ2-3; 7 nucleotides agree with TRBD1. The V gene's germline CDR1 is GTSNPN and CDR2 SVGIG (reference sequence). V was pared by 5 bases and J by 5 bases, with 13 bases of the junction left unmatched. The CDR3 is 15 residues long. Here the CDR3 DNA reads TGTGCCTGGGTTTCGGCCGGGACAGCCCAAGATACGCAGTATTTT. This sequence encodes CAWVSAGTAQDTQYF.

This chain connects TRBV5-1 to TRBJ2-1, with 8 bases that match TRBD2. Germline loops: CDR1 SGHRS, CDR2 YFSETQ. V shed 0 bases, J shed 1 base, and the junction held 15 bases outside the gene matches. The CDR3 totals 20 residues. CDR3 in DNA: TGCGCCAGCAGCTTGGCCACGCGGGGGGAAACCTCGGGGTCCTACAATGAGCAGTTCTTC. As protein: CASSLATRGETSGSYNEQFF.

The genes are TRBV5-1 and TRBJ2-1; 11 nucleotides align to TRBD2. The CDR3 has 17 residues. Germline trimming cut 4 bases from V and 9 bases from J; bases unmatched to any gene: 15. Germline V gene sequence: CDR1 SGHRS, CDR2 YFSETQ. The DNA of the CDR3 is TGCGCCAGCAGCCCTGACCGAGGTAGCGGGAGGGAAGGTGAGCAGTTCTTC. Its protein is CASSPDRGSGREGEQFF. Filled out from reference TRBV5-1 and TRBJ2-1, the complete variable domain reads KAGVTQTPRYLIKTRGQQVTLSCSPISGHRSVSWYQQTPGQGLQFLFEYFSETQRNKGNFPGRFSGRQFSNSRSEMNVSTLELGDSALYLCASSPDRGSGREGEQFFGPGTRLTVL.

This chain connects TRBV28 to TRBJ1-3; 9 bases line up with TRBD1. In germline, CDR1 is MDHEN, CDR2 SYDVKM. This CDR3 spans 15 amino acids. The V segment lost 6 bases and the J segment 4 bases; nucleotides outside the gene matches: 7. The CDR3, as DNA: TGTGCCAGCAGGGAACAGGGGGCAACGGGAAACACCATATATTTT. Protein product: CASREQGATGNTIYF.

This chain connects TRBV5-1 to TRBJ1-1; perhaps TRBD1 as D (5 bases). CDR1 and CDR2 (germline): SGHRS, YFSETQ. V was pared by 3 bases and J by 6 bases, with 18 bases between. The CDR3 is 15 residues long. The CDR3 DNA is TGCGCCAGCAGCTCAGGTGGGGCTCCGGCTGCTGAAGCTTTCTTT. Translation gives CASSSGGAPAAEAFF.

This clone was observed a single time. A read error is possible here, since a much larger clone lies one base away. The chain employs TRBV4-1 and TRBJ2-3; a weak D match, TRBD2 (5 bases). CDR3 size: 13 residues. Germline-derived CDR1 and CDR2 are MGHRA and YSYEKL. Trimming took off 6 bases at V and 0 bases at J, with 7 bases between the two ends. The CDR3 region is CASRGGSTDTQYF. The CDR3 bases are TGCGCCAGCAGGGGCGGGAGCACAGATACGCAGTATTTT.

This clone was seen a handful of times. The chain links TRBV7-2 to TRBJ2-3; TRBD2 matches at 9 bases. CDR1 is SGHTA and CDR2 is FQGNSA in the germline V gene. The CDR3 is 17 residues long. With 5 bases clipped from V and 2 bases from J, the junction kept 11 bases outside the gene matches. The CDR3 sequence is CASSLGPGLASTDTQYF. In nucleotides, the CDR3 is TGTGCCAGCAGCCTCGGCCCGGGACTAGCTTCCACAGATACGCAGTATTTT.

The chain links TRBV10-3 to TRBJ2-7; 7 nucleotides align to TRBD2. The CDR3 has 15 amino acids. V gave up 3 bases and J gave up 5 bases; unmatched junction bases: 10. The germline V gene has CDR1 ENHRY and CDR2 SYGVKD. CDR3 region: CAISDWGGNSDEQYF. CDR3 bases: TGTGCCATCAGTGACTGGGGGGGGAACAGCGACGAGCAGTACTTC.

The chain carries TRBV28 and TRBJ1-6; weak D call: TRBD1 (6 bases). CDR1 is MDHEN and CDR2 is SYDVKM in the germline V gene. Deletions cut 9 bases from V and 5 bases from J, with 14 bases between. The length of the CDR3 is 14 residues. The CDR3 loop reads CASRGHRDNSPLHF. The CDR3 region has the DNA TGTGCCAGTCGCGGACACAGGGATAATTCACCCCTCCACTTT.

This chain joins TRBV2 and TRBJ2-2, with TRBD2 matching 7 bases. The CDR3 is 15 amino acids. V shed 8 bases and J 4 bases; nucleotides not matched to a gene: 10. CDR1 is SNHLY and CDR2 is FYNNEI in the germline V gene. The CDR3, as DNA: TGTGCCAGCGGATTGGGCGGGAGTTCCACCGGGGAGCTGTTTTTT. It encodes CASGLGGSSTGELFF.

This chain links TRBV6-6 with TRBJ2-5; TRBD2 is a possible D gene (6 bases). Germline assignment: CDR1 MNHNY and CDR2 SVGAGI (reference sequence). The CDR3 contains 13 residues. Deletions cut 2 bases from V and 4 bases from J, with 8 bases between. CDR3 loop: CASSYRGRETQYF. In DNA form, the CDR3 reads TGTGCCAGCAGTTACCGGGGGAGAGAGACCCAGTACTTC.

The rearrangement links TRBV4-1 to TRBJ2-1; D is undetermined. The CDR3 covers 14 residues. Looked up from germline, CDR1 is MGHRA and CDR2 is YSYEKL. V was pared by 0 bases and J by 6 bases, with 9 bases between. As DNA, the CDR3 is TGCGCCAGCAGCCAAGATAGGAGCCCCAATGAGCAGTTCTTC. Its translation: CASSQDRSPNEQFF.

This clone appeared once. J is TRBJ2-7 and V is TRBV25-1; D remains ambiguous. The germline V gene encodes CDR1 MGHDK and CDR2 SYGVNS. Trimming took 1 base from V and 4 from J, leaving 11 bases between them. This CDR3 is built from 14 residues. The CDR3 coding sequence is TGTGCCAGCAGTGAATCAGGCCGATCTTACGAGCAGTACTTC. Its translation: CASSESGRSYEQYF.

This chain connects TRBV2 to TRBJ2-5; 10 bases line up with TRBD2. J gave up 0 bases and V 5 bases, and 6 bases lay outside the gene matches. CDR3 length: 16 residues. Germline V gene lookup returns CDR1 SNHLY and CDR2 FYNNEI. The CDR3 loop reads CASSLPGTSDQETQYF. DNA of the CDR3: TGTGCCAGCAGTTTACCCGGGACTAGCGACCAAGAGACCCAGTACTTC.

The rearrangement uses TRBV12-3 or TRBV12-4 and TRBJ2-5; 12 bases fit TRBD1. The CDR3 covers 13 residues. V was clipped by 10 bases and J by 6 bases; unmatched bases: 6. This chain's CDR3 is CATGGTGGQTQYF. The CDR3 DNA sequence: TGTGCCACAGGGGGGACAGGGGGCCAGACCCAGTACTTC.

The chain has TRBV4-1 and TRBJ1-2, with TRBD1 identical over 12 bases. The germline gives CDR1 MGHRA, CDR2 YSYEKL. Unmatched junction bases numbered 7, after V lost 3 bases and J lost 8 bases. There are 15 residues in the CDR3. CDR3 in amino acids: CASSQQGQGARGYTF. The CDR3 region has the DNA TGCGCCAGCAGCCAGCAGGGACAGGGGGCCAGGGGCTACACCTTC.

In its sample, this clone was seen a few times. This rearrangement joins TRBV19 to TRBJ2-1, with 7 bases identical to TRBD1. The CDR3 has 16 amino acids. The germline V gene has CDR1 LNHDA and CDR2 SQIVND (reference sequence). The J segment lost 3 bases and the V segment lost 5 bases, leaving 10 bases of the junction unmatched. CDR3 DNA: TGTGCCAGTAGTCCCCTGGGACAGCCCTTCTACAATGAGCAGTTCTTC. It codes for CASSPLGQPFYNEQFF.

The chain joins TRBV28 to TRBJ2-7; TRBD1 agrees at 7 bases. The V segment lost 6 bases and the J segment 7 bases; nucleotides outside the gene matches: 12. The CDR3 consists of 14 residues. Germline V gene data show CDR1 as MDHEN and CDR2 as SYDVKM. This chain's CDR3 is CASSSKLTGREQYF. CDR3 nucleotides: TGTGCCAGCAGCTCGAAACTGACAGGGAGAGAGCAGTACTTC.